One and the same sample provided the 10 T cell receptor beta chains below, sequenced in a study of cytomegalovirus exposure and HLA in healthy donors. PCR employed 60 Vbeta and 13 Jbeta primers. Using immunoSEQ multiplex PCR, the repertoire was profiled, and TCRdb retains in-frame clones only, with some absent. This repertoire shows roughly 100,000 clones, 70% to 80% found once; its top ten account for 2.1%. The specimen was PBMCs. These receptors were taken from a man aged 25-40 years in good health and CMV-seronegative.

V and J are TRBV6-1 and TRBJ1-2; perhaps TRBD1 as D (5 bases). Germline V gives CDR1 MNHNS, CDR2 SASEGT. CDR3 length: 15 residues. Trimming removed 2 bases from V and 0 bases from J, with 10 bases in between. The CDR3 coding sequence is TGTGCCAGCAGTGAATGGGGCGTCACTAACTATGGCTACACCTTC. Translated: CASSEWGVTNYGYTF.

The V and J genes are TRBV27 and TRBJ2-7; 9 bases are a match to TRBD2. TRBJ2-1 explains the end of the DNA better; the J call may be wrong. Germline CDR1 and CDR2: MNHEY and SMNVEV (reference sequence). The CDR3 contains 15 residues. Written as DNA, the CDR3 is TGTGCCAGCGCCTTTTTGTCTAGCGGGATGAATGAGCAGTTCTTC. It translates to CASAFLSSGMNEQFF.

This clone showed up just a few times. The chain joins TRBV6-5 to TRBJ2-1; 7 bases match TRBD2. The CDR3 runs 15 residues. V trimming: 6 bases; J trimming: 2 bases; junction bases outside the gene matches: 7. Germline CDR1 reads MNHEY; CDR2 reads SVGAGI. CDR3 residues: CASSRSGNPYNEQFF. CDR3 DNA sequence: TGTGCCAGCAGCCGCAGCGGGAACCCCTACAATGAGCAGTTCTTC.

The genes are TRBV30 and TRBJ2-7, with D possibly matching TRBD1 (5 bases). V lost 0 bases, J lost 7 bases, and 13 bases lay in between. The CDR3 runs 13 residues. CDR1 and CDR2 from the germline V gene are GTSNPN and SVGIG (reference sequence). CDR3 nucleotides: TGTGCCTGGAGTGTACGGCCTTCAGGGGAGCAGTACTTC. Protein product: CAWSVRPSGEQYF. The complete variable domain, with remaining parts taken from reference TRBV30 and TRBJ2-7, reads SQTIHQWPATLVQPVGSPLSLECTVEGTSNPNLYWYRQAAGRGLQLLFYSVGIGQISSEVPQNLSASRPQDRQFILSSKKLLLSDSGFYLCAWSVRPSGEQYFGPGTRLTVT.

The chain combines TRBV4-1 with TRBJ2-1, with TRBD2 matching over 10 bases. Germline loops: CDR1 MGHRA, CDR2 YSYEKL. Unmatched junction bases numbered 12, after V lost 2 bases and J lost 8 bases. The CDR3 spans 17 residues. The DNA of the CDR3 is TGCGCCAGCAGCCAACAGCTAGCGGGGGCCCGCTTGGATGAGCAGTTCTTC. It is translated as CASSQQLAGARLDEQFF.

The chain recombines TRBV30 with TRBJ1-6; a weak D match, TRBD1 (5 bases). Germline loops: CDR1 GTSNPN, CDR2 SVGIG (reference sequence). The CDR3 has 15 amino acids. The ends were cut back, 2 bases at V and 7 bases at J, with 15 bases in the middle. The CDR3 is CAWSKRGGQNSPLHF. The CDR3 coding sequence is TGTGCCTGGAGTAAAAGGGGTGGACAAAATTCACCCCTCCACTTT.

This clone was counted a few times. The rearrangement joins TRBV7-9 to TRBJ1-1, with D hard to call. There are 14 residues in the CDR3. The germline CDR1 and CDR2 sequences are SEHNR and FQNEAQ (reference sequence). V shed 2 bases and J shed 2 bases, with 9 bases lying between them. The CDR3 DNA reads as TGTGCCAGCAGCTTACTAAGTTCCAACACTGAAGCTTTCTTT. It encodes CASSLLSSNTEAFF.

The genes are TRBV27 and TRBJ1-6; tentatively, D is TRBD1 (6 bases). V was pared by 5 bases and J by 4 bases, with 21 bases between. Germline V gene data show CDR1 as MNHEY and CDR2 as SMNVEV (reference sequence). This CDR3 has 18 amino acids. The DNA for the CDR3 is TGTGCCAGCAGTGTAATCTATGGCTCGGGACAATATAATTCACCCCTCCACTTT. Protein: CASSVIYGSGQYNSPLHF.

This rearrangement joins TRBV29-1 to TRBJ2-1; 13 positions agree with TRBD2. V gave up 7 bases and J gave up 5 bases; unmatched junction bases: 17. Germline values: CDR1 SQVTM, CDR2 ANQGSEA. CDR3 length: 18 amino acids. As DNA, the CDR3 is TGCAGCGCATCTAATCCTAGGACTAGCGGGGGCCGAAACAATGAGCAGTTCTTC. It codes for CSASNPRTSGGRNNEQFF.

The CDR3 sequence is CSVGTSGDRTDTQYF. The CDR3 bases are TGCAGCGTTGGGACTAGCGGGGATAGGACAGATACGCAGTATTTT. The chain couples TRBV29-1 to TRBJ2-3, with TRBD2 matching over 12 bases. In germline, CDR1 is SQVTM, CDR2 ANQGSEA. This CDR3 has 15 amino acids. After removal of 4 bases from V and 3 bases from J, the junction contained 5 bases not matched to a gene.